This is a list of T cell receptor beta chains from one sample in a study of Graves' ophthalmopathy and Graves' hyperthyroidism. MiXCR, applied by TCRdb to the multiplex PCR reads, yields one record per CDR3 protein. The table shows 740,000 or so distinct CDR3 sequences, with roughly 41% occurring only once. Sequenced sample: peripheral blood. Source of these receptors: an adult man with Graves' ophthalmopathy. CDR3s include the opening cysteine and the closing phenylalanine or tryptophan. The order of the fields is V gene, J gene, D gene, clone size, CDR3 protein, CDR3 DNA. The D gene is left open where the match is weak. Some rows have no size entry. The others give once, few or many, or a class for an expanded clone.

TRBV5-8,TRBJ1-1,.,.,CASSKGRTTEAFF,TGTGCCAGCAGCAAGGGACGGACCACTGAAGCTTTCTTT
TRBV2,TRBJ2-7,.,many,CASSTRTRKVGEQYF,TGTGCCAGCAGTACCCGGACACGTAAGGTTGGCGAGCAGTACTTC
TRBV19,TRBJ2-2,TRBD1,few,CASQQRTGFTGELFF,TGTGCCAGTCAACAAAGGACAGGATTCACCGGGGAGCTGTTTTTT
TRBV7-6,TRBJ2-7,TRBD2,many,CASSFSGIDEQYF,TGTGCCAGCAGCTTTAGCGGGATCGACGAGCAGTACTTC
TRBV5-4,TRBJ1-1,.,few,CASSLVEGRNTEAFF,TGTGCCAGCAGCTTGGTCGAGGGTCGGAACACTGAAGCTTTCTTT
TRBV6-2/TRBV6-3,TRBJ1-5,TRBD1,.,CASSYSTGWQPQHF,TGTGCCAGCAGTTACTCGACAGGGTGGCAGCCCCAGCATTTT
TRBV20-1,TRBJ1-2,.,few,CSARRQPPESYGYTF,TGCAGTGCTAGGCGACAGCCCCCGGAGAGCTATGGCTACACCTTC
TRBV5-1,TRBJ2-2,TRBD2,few,CASSLGTSGKAGELFF,TGCGCCAGCAGCTTGGGGACTAGCGGGAAGGCCGGGGAGCTGTTTTTT
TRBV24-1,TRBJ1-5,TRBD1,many,CATSESGQGGNQPQHF,TGTGCCACCAGTGAATCCGGACAGGGAGGCAATCAGCCCCAGCATTTT
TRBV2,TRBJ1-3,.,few,CASSVRTGHLLGNTIYF,TGTGCCAGCAGTGTTAGGACGGGACATTTGTTGGGAAACACCATATATTTT
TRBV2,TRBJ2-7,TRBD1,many,CASRQGTYEQYF,TGTGCCAGCAGACAGGGGACCTACGAGCAGTACTTC
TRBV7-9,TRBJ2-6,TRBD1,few,CASSARGGANVLTF,TGTGCCAGCAGCGCCAGGGGGGGGGCCAACGTCCTGACTTTC
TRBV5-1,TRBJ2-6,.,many,CASSLAGANVLTF,TGTGCCAGCAGCTTAGCTGGGGCCAACGTCCTGACTTTC
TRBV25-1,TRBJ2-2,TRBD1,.,CASSGGQGVTGELFF,TGTGCCAGCAGTGGCGGACAGGGAGTGACCGGGGAGCTGTTTTTT
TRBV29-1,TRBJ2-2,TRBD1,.,CSAVRGRDTGELFF,TGCAGCGCCGTCAGGGGGCGGGACACCGGGGAGCTGTTTTTT
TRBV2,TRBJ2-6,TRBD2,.,CASSDPGGGMAF,TGTGCCAGCAGTGACCCGGGGGGAGGGATGGCTTTC
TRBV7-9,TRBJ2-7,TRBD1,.,CASSPRTGLKSVYEQYF,TGTGCCAGCAGCCCGCGGACAGGGTTGAAGTCTGTCTACGAGCAGTACTTC
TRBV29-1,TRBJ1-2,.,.,CSVGTRTYVLADYDYTF,TGCAGCGTTGGGACTAGAACCTACGTATTAGCTGACTATGACTACACCTTC
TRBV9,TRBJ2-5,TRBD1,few,CASSVAPTGVQETQYF,TGTGCCAGCAGCGTAGCCCCGACAGGGGTCCAAGAGACCCAGTACTTC
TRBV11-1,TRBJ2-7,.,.,CASSLPTGPEQYF,TGTGCCAGCAGCTTACCGACGGGACCCGAGCAGTACTTC
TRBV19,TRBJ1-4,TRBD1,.,CASSSFRDRAEKLFF,TGTGCCAGTAGTTCCTTCCGGGACAGGGCTGAAAAACTGTTTTTT
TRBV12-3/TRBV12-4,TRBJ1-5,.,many,CASSYSGTYSNQPQHF,TGTGCCAGCAGTTATTCAGGGACTTATAGCAATCAGCCCCAGCATTTT
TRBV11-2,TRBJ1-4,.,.,CASSLAPGTVEKLFF,TGTGCCAGCAGTTTAGCGCCCGGGACGGTTGAAAAACTGTTTTTT
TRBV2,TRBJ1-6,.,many,CASGGRPGDSPLHF,TGTGCCAGCGGAGGGCGCCCCGGGGACTCACCCCTCCACTTT
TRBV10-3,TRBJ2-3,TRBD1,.,CAINPDRGGTRDTQYF,TGTGCCATCAATCCGGACAGGGGAGGGACAAGAGATACGCAGTATTTT
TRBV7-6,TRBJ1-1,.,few,CASTPLGGHTEAFF,TGTGCCAGCACCCCCCTGGGGGGGCACACTGAAGCTTTCTTT
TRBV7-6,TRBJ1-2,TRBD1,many,CASSTRQGPDGYTF,TGTGCCAGCAGCACACGACAGGGGCCCGATGGCTACACCTTC
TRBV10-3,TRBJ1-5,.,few,CASSYGGRYSNQPQHF,TGTGCCAGCAGTTACGGTGGCAGATATAGCAATCAGCCCCAGCATTTT
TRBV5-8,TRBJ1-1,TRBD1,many,CASSSGTVIEAFF,TGTGCCAGCAGCTCCGGGACAGTCATAGAAGCTTTCTTT
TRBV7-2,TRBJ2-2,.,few,CASSLESGRLNTGELFF,TGTGCCAGCAGCTTAGAGTCAGGGAGATTGAACACCGGGGAGCTGTTTTTT
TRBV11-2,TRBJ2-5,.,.,CASSPGVSVGRETQYF,TGTGCCAGCAGCCCGGGGGTCAGCGTTGGTAGAGAGACCCAGTACTTC
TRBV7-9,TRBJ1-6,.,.,CASRQGSRAPLHF,TGTGCCAGCAGACAAGGAAGCAGAGCACCCCTCCACTTT
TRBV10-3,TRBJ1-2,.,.,CAIGIDGKGYGYTF,TGTGCCATCGGGATTGATGGGAAGGGCTATGGCTACACCTTC
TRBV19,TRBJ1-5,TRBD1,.,CASRGQGNYSNQPQHF,TGTGCCAGTAGGGGACAGGGGAATTATAGCAATCAGCCCCAGCATTTT
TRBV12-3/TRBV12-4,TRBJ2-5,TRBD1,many,CASSPIRGPGETQYF,TGTGCCAGCAGCCCTATCAGGGGGCCGGGGGAGACCCAGTACTTC
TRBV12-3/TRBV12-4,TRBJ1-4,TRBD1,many,CASSKGQGEDEKLFF,TGTGCCAGCAGCAAGGGACAGGGTGAGGATGAAAAACTGTTTTTT
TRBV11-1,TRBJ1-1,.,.,CASSLVPPRGYTEAFF,TGTGCCAGCAGCTTAGTCCCCCCGAGGGGGTACACTGAAGCTTTCTTT
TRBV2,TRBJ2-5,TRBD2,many,CASGLAGGRAQYF,TGTGCCTCAGGGCTAGCGGGGGGCCGGGCCCAGTACTTC
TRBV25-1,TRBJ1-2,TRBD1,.,CASRPLDRVDYGYTF,TGTGCCAGCAGACCATTGGACAGGGTTGACTATGGCTACACCTTC
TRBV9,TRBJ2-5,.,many,CASSVVGVRPQETQYF,TGTGCCAGCAGCGTAGTTGGGGTGAGACCCCAAGAGACCCAGTACTTC
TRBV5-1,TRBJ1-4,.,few,CASSFPGGGEKLFF,TGCGCCAGCAGCTTCCCCGGGGGCGGTGAAAAACTGTTTTTT
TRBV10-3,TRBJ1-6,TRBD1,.,CAIRGTGVTPLHF,TGTGCCATCAGGGGGACAGGGGTTACACCCCTCCACTTT